This TCR beta chain was recovered during a study of molecular identifiers for immune sequencing clone quantification. Naive CD8 T cells were sorted as CD8+CD4-CCR7+CD45RA+. The CDR3 has 16 residues. Germline V gene lookup returns CDR1 MDHEN and CDR2 SYDVKM. Trimming removed 6 bases at V and 4 bases at J, with 21 bases between. Using its own MiXCR run on the PCR reads, TCRdb lists one record per CDR3 protein. The table has approximately 500,000 distinct CDR3 sequences, about a quarter seen once; the top ten hold approximately 0.76%. The sequenced sample was naive CD8+ T cells from blood, with Jurkat cell RNA spiked in. Specified subset: FACS-sorted CD8+CD4-CCR7+CD45RA+ naive T cells. This TCR was recovered from a human donor in good health. Some libraries in this study had Jurkat cell RNA spiked in. This chain joins TRBV28 and TRBJ1-1; D is ambiguous. The CDR3 protein is CASRRAKDTRGTEAFF. In DNA form, the CDR3 reads TGTGCCAGCAGGCGGGCAAAGGATACAAGAGGCACTGAAGCTTTCTTT.